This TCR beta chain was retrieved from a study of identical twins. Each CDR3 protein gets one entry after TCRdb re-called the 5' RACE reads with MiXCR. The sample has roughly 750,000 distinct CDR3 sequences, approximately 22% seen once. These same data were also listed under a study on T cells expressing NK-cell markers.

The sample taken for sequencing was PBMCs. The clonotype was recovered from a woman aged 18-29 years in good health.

CDR3 sequence: CASSLAGIETEAFF. CDR3 nucleotides: TGCGCCAGCAGCTTGGCTGGGATTGAGACTGAAGCTTTCTTT. The rearrangement joins TRBV5-1 to TRBJ1-1; D not certain. V was trimmed by 0 bases and J by 5 bases, leaving 11 bases between them. The germline V gene has CDR1 SGHRS and CDR2 YFSETQ. This CDR3 has 14 residues.